The present TCR beta chain was sequenced within a study of CD8 T cells in Susac syndrome. Trimming removed 3 bases from V and 1 base from J, with 14 bases in between. The CDR3 length is 16 residues. Germline V gene sequence: CDR1 KGHDR, CDR2 SFDVKD. RNA, at 0.5 to 1 ug, was reverse transcribed with random hexamers. Amplification of the TCR beta CDR3 was carried out by immunoSEQ multiplex PCR, which spanned a total of 54 Vbeta and 13 Jbeta segments. In TCRdb, the immunoSEQ multiplex PCR reads were re-called with MiXCR into one record per CDR3 protein. Of some 220,000 distinct CDR3 sequences in the sample, 95% were seen once. From blood CD8+ and CD4+ T cells, the TCR beta chain was sequenced. Treatment-naive patients with stable or active relapsing-remitting disease served as multiple sclerosis controls. Negative isolation was used for CD8+ and CD4+ T cells, and FACS enrichment was applied to TEMRA cells.

The receptor comes from a human donor with multiple sclerosis. The V and J genes are TRBV24-1 and TRBJ1-1; D gene ambiguous. The specimen sequenced was CD4+ T cells from PBMCs. The CDR3 protein is CATSDPSDGENTEAFF. As DNA, the CDR3 is TGTGCCACCAGTGATCCCTCCGACGGGGAGAACACTGAAGCTTTCTTT.